A selection of T cell receptor beta chains follows, all from one sample in a study of T cell responses to AZD1222 COVID-19 vaccine. Profiling relied on immunoSEQ multiplex PCR, and the TCRdb table lists in-frame clones only, not all of them. Of some 110,000 clones detected, 93% appear once; the ten largest clones hold 4% to 5.5%. Specimen: peripheral blood, collected on day 0 of AZD1222 vaccination. All receptors come from an adult in good health. Both conserved end residues are part of each CDR3. Each record gives: clone size, J gene, D gene, V gene, CDR3 DNA, CDR3 protein. A D gene is named only where the DNA matches it firmly. The listing skips clone size in some rows; elsewhere it reads once, few, many or a size class.

NA TRBJ1-2 NA TRBV3-1/TRBV3-2 TGTGCCAGCAGCCAAGATGCGGACAGCTATGGCTACACCTTC CASSQDADSYGYTF
few TRBJ2-7 TRBD2 TRBV7-8 TGTGCCAGCAGCTCCGGGACTAGCGGGAGGCAGTACTTC CASSSGTSGRQYF
NA TRBJ2-7 TRBD1 TRBV10-3 TGTGCCATCAGTGATGGGACAGCAACCTACGAGCAGTACTTC CAISDGTATYEQYF
NA TRBJ2-7 TRBD2 TRBV4-1 TGCGCCAGCAGCCAAGCGCTCTCTAGCGGGAGTAAAAGCGAGCAGTACTTC CASSQALSSGSKSEQYF
NA TRBJ1-1 NA TRBV30 TGTGCCTGGAGCCCCGACAGCCCCAAAGCTTTCTTT CAWSPDSPKAFF
NA TRBJ2-1 TRBD2 TRBV7-3 TGTGCCAGCAGCTTAAGCGGAGCGGGAGGGCGAGGAGGTAAAACTTACAATGAGCAGTTCTTC CASSLSGAGGRGGKTYNEQFF
NA TRBJ1-4 NA TRBV6-5 TGTGCCAGCAGTTACTCGGACAGAGCGAACGAAAAACTGTTTTTT CASSYSDRANEKLFF
once TRBJ2-3 NA TRBV2 TGTGCCAGCAGTGAAAATATGATAGATACGCAGTATTTT CASSENMIDTQYF
NA TRBJ1-1 NA TRBV7-9 TGTGCCAGCAGCTTAACAGGGTTCGCTTTCTTT CASSLTGFAFF
NA TRBJ2-7 NA TRBV7-3 TGTGCCAGCAGCTTCTTCCGAAAAGAGGAGGAAGGGTACGAGCAGTACTTC CASSFFRKEEEGYEQYF
NA TRBJ2-7 NA TRBV3-1/TRBV3-2 TGTGCCAGCAGCCGACTCTACGAGCAGTACTTC CASSRLYEQYF
NA TRBJ1-2 TRBD1 TRBV30 TGTGCCTGGGACGGACAGGGGCAAGGAAGCTACACCTTC CAWDGQGQGSYTF